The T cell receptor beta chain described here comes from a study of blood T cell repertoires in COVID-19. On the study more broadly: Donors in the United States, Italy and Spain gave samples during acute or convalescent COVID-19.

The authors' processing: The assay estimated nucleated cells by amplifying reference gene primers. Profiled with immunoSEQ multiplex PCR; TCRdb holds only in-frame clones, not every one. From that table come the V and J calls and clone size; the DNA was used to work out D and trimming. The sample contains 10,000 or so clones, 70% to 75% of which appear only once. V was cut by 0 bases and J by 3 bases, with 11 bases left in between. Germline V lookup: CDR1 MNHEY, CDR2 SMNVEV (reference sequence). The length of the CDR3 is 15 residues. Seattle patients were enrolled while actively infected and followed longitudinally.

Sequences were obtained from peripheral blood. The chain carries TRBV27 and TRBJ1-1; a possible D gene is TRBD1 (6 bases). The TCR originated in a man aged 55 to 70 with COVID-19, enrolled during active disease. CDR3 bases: TGTGCCAGCAGTTTATCAGAGGGGGGGGACACTGAAGCTTTCTTT. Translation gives CASSLSEGGDTEAFF.